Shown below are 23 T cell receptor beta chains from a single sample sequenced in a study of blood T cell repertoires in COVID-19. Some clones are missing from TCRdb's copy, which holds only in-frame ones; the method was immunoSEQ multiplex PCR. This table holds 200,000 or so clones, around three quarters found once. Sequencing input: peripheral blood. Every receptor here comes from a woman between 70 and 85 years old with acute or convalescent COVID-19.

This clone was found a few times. In nucleotides, the CDR3 is TGTGCCAGCAGCTTAGAGGCAGGGGACAATCAGCCCCAGCATTTT. Amino acids: CASSLEAGDNQPQHF. The chain joins TRBV7-2 to TRBJ1-5, with D tentatively TRBD1 (6 bases). This CDR3 spans 15 amino acids. The V end was cut by 1 base, the J end by 3 bases, with 10 bases between. Germline values: CDR1 SGHTA, CDR2 FQGNSA.

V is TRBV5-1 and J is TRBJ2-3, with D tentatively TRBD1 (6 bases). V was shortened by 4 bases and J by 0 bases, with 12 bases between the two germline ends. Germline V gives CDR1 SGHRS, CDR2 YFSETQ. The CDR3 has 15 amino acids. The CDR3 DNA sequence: TGCGCCAGCAGCCCGGGACAAACTAGCACAGATACGCAGTATTTT. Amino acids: CASSPGQTSTDTQYF.

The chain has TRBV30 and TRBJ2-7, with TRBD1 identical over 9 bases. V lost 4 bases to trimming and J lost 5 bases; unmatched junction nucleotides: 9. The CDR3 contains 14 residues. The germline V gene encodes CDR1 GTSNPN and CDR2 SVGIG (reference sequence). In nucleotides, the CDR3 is TGTGCCTGGAAGGCCCGGGACAGGGTTCACGAGCAGTACTTC. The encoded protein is CAWKARDRVHEQYF.

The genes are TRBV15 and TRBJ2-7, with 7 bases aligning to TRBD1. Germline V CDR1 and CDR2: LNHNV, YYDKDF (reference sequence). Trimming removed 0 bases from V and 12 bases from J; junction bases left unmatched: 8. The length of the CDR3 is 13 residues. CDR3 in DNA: TGTGCCACCAGCAGAGATACAGGGGACCGACGGTACTTC. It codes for CATSRDTGDRRYF. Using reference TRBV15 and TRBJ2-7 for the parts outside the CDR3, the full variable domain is DAMVIQNPRYQVTQFGKPVTLSCSQTLNHNVMYWYQQKSSQAPKLLFHYYDKDFNNEADTPDNFQSRRPNTSFCFLDIRSPGLGDTAMYLCATSRDTGDRRYFGPGTRLTVT.

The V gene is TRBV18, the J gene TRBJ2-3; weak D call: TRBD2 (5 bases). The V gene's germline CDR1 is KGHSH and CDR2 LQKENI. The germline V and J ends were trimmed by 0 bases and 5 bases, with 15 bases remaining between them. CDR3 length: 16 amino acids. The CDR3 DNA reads TGTGCCAGCTCACCACCGACTACCTCTCCCATAGATACGCAGTATTTT. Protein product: CASSPPTTSPIDTQYF.

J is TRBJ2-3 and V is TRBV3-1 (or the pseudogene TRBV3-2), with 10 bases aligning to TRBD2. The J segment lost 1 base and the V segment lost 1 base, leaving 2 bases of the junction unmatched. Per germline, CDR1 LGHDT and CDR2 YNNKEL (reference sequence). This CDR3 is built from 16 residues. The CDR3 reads CASSQGLAGGTDTQYF. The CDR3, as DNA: TGTGCCAGCAGCCAAGGACTAGCGGGTGGCACAGATACGCAGTATTTT.

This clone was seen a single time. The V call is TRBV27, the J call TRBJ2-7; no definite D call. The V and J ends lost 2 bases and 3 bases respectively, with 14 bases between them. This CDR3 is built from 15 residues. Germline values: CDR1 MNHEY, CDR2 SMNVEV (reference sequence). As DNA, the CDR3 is TGTGCCAGCAGTTTACGCCCCGTACACCTCTACGAGCAGTACTTC. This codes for CASSLRPVHLYEQYF.

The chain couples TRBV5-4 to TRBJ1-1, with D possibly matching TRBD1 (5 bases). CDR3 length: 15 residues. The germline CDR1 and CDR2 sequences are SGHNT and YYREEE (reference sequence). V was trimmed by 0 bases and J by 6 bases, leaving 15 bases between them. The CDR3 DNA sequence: TGTGCCAGCAGCTTGGGTGGCAGGGAATTTGCTGAAGCTTTCTTT. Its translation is CASSLGGREFAEAFF.

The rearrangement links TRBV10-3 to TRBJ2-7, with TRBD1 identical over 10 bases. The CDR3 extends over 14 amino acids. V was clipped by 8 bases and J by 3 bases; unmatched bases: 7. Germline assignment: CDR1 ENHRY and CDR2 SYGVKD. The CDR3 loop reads CAIRPGQGLYEQYF. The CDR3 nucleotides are TGTGCCATCCGTCCGGGACAGGGGCTCTACGAGCAGTACTTC.

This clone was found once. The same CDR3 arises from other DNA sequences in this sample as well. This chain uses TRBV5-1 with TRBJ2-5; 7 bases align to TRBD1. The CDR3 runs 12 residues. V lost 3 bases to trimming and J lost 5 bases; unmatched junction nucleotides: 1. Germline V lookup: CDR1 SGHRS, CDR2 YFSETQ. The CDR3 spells CASSWDSETQYF. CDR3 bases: TGCGCCAGCAGCTGGGACAGCGAGACCCAGTACTTC.

The CDR3 sequence: CASSSRPGHRNSYEQYF. In nucleotides, the CDR3 is TGTGCCAGCAGCAGCCGGCCGGGACACCGAAACTCCTACGAGCAGTACTTC. The rearrangement joins TRBV7-8 to TRBJ2-7, with D tentatively TRBD1 (6 bases). CDR3 length: 17 residues. CDR1 is SGHVS and CDR2 is FQNEAQ in the germline V gene. V lost 5 bases, J lost 0 bases, and 20 bases lay in between.

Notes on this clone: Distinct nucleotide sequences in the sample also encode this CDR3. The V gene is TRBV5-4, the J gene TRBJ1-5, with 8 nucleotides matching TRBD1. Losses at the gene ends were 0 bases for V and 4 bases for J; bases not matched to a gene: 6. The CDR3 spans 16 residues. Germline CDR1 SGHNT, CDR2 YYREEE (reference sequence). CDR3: CASSLGGTGGNQPQHF. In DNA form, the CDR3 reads TGTGCCAGCAGCTTGGGGGGGACAGGCGGGAATCAGCCCCAGCATTTT.

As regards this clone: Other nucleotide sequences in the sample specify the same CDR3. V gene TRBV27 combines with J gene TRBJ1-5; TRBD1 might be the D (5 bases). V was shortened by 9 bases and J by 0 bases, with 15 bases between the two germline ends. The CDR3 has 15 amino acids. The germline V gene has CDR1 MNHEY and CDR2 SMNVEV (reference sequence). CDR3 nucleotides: TGTGCCAGTCTCCCCCAGGGAAATAGCAATCAGCCCCAGCATTTT. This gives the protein CASLPQGNSNQPQHF.

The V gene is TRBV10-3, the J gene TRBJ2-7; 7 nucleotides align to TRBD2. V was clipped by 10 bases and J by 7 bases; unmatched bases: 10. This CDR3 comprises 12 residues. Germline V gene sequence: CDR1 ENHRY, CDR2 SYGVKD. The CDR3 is CATRREGGEQYF. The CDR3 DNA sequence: TGTGCCACCCGGAGGGAGGGCGGGGAGCAGTACTTC.

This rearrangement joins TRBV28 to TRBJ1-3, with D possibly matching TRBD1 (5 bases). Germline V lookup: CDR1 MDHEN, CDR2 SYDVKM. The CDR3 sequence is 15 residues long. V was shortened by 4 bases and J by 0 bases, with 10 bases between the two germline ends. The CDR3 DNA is TGTGCCAGCAGTTCCGCGGGGGGCTCTGGAAACACCATATATTTT. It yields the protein CASSSAGGSGNTIYF.

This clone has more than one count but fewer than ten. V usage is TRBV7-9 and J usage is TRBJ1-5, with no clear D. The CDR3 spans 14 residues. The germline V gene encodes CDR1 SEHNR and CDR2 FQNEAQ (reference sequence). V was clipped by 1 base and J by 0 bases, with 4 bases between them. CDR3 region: CASSLVNSNQPQHF. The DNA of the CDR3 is TGTGCCAGCAGCTTAGTAAATAGCAATCAGCCCCAGCATTTT.

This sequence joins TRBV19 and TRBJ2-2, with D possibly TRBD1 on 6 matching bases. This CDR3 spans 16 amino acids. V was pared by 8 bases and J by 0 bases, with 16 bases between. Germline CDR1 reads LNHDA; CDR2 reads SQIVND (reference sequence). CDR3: CASEDSSLANTGELFF. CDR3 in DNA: TGTGCCAGTGAGGACAGCTCTCTAGCGAACACCGGGGAGCTGTTTTTT.

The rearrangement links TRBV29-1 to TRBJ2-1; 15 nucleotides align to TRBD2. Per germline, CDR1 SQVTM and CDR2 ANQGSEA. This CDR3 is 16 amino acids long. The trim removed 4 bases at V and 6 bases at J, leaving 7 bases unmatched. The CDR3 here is CSVGGLAGGWGNEQFF. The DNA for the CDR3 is TGCAGCGTTGGTGGACTAGCGGGAGGGTGGGGCAATGAGCAGTTCTTC.

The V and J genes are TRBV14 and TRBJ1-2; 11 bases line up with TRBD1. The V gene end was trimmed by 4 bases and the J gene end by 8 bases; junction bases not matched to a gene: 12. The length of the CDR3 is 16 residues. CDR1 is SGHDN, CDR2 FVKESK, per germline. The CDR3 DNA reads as TGTGCCAGCAGCCGCGGACAGGGGGCGATTTCGGGCGGCTACACCTTC. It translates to CASSRGQGAISGGYTF.

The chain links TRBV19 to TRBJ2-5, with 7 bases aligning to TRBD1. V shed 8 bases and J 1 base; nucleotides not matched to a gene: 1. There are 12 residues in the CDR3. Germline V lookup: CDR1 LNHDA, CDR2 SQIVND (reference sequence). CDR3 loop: CASSGGQETQYF. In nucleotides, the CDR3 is TGTGCCAGTTCAGGGGGCCAAGAGACCCAGTACTTC.

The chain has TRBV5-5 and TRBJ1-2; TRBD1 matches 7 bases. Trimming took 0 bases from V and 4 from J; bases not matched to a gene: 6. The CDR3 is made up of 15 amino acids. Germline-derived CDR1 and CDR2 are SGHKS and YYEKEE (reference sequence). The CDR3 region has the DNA TGTGCCAGCAGCTTGGAACGAGGGGGCGGCTATGGCTACACCTTC. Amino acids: CASSLERGGGYGYTF.

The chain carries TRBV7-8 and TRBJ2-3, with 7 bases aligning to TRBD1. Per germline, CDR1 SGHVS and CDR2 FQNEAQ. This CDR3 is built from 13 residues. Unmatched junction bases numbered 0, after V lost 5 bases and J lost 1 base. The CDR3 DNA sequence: TGTGCCAGCAGCGGACAGGGCACAGATACGCAGTATTTT. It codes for CASSGQGTDTQYF.

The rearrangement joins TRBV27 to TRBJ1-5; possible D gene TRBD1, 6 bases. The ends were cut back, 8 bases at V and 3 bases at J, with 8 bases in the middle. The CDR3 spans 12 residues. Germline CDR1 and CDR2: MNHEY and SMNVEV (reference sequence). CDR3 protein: CASGGLNQPQHF. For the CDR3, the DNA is TGTGCCAGCGGGGGCCTCAATCAGCCCCAGCATTTT.